This record concerns one T cell receptor (beta chain) sequence. Because the CDR3 is missing its conserved closing phenylalanine or tryptophan, this is likely a read error. The limits of the CDR3 on the DNA are not certain, so only TCRdb's listed CDR3 is given. A total of 14 residues make up the CDR3, ends included. Germline V CDR1 and CDR2: SGHNT, YYREEE (reference sequence). The data are from a study of tumor and adjacent non-tumor tissue in lung cancer. This sample's RNA came from whole unsorted tissue. The normal lung tissue was taken more than 3 cm from the tumor edge. A modified ARM-PCR protocol with three rounds of nested PCR amplified TCRbeta. MiXCR, run by TCRdb on the multiplex PCR reads, gives a single entry per CDR3 protein. Among about 60,000 distinct CDR3 sequences listed, roughly 57% were seen once.

This TCR came from an older man with non-small cell lung cancer. The rearrangement links TRBV5-4 to TRBJ2-1; the table's TRBD2 call for D was not verified on the DNA. Sequencing used distant non-tumor lung tissue. This CDR3 reads CANSTDERTSGNFS.